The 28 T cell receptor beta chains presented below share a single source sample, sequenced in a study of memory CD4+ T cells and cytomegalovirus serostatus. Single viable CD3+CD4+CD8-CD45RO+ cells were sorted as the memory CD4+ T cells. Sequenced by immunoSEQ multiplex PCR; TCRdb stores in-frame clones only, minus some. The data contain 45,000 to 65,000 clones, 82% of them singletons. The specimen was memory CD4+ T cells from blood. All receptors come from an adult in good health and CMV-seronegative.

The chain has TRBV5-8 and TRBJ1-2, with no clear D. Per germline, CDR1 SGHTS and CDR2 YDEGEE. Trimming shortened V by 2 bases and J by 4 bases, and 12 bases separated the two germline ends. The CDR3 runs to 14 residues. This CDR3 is CASSFREPSYGYTF. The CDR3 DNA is TGTGCCAGCAGCTTCCGCGAGCCCTCCTATGGCTACACCTTC.

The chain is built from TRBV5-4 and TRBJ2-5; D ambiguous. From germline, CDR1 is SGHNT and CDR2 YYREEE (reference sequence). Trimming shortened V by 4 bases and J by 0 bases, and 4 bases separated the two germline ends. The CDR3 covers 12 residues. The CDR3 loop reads CASSAYQETQYF. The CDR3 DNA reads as TGTGCCAGCAGCGCCTACCAAGAGACCCAGTACTTC.

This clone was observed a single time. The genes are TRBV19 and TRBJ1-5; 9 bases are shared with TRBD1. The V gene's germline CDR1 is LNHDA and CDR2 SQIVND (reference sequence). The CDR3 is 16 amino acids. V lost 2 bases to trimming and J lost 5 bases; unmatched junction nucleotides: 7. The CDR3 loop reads CASSIIDRGFDQPQHF. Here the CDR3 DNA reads TGTGCCAGTAGTATAATTGACAGGGGGTTCGATCAGCCCCAGCATTTT.

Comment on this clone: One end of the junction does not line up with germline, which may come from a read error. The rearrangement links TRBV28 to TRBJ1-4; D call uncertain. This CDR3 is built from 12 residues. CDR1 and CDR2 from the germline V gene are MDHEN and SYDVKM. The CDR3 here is CASSPTHGRTDF. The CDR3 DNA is TGTGCCAGCAGTCCTACCCATGGTAGGACCGATTTT.

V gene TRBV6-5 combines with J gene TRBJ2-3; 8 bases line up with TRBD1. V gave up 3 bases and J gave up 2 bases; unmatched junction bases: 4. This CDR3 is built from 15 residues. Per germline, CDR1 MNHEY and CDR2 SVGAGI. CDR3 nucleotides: TGTGCCAGCAGTTATCAGGGGGCAAACACAGATACGCAGTATTTT. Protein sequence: CASSYQGANTDTQYF.

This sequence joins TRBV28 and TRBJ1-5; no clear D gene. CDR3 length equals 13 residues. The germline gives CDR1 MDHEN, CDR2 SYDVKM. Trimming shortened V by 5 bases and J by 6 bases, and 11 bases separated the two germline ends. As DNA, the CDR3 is TGTGCCAGCAGTCCGAACGGTTTTCAGCCCCAGCATTTT. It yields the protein CASSPNGFQPQHF. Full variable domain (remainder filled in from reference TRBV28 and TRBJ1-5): DVKVTQSSRYLVKRTGEKVFLECVQDMDHENMFWYRQDPGLGLRLIYFSYDVKMKEKGDIPEGYSVSREKKERFSLILESASTNQTSMYLCASSPNGFQPQHFGDGTRLSIL.

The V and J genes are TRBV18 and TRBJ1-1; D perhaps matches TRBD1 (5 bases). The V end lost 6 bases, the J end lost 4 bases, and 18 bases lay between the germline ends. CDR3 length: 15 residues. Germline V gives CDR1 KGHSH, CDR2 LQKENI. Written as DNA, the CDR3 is TGTGCCAGCTCTCCAAAGGGATCAGGGTTCACTGAAGCTTTCTTT. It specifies CASSPKGSGFTEAFF.

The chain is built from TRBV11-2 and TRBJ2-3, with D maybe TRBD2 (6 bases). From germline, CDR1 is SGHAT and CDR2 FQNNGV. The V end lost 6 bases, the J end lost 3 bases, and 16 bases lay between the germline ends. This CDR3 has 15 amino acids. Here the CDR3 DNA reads TGTGCCAGCAGTATAGCGGCCCCGGGGACAGATACGCAGTATTTT. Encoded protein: CASSIAAPGTDTQYF. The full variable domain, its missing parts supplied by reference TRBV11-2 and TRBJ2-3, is EAGVAQSPRYKIIEKRQSVAFWCNPISGHATLYWYQQILGQGPKLLIQFQNNGVVDDSQLPKDRFSAERLKGVDSTLKIQPAKLEDSAVYLCASSIAAPGTDTQYFGPGTRLTVL.

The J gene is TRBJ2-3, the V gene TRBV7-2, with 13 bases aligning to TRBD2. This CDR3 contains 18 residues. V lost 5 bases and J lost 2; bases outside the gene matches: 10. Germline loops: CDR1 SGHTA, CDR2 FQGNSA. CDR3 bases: TGTGCCAGCAGCCTTCAAGGACTAGCGGGGGCCGACACAGATACGCAGTATTTT. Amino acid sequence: CASSLQGLAGADTDTQYF.

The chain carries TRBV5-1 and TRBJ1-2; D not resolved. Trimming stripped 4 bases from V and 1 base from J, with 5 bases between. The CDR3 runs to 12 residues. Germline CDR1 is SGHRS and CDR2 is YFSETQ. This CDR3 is CASSPDNYGYTF. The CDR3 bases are TGCGCCAGCAGCCCAGATAACTATGGCTACACCTTC.

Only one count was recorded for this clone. CDR3 loop: CASSPRTGQNYGYTF. The DNA for the CDR3 is TGTGCCAGCAGCCCACGGACAGGGCAGAACTATGGCTACACCTTC. This chain joins TRBV5-4 and TRBJ1-2; 8 nucleotides line up with TRBD1. The CDR3 runs to 15 residues. In germline, CDR1 is SGHNT, CDR2 YYREEE (reference sequence). V was pared by 4 bases and J by 2 bases, with 7 bases of the junction left unmatched.

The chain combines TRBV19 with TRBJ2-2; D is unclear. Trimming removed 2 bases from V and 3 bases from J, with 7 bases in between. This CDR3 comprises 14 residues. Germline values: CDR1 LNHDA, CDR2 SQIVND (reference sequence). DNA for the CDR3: TGTGCCAGTAGTATATCACGGGACACCGGGGAGCTGTTTTTT. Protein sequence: CASSISRDTGELFF.

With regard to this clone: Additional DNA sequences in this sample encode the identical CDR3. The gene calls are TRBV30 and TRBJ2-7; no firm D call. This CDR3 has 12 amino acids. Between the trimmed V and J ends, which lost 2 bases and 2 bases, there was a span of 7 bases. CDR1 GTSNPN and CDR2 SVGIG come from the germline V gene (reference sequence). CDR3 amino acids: CAWSRDTYEQYF. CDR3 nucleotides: TGTGCCTGGAGTAGGGATACCTACGAGCAGTACTTC.

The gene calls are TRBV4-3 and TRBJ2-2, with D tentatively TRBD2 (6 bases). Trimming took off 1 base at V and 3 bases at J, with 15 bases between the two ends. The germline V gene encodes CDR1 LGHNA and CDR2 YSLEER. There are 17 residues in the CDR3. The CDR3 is CASSQALVGGHTGELFF. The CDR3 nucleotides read TGCGCCAGCAGCCAAGCTTTAGTCGGGGGACACACCGGGGAGCTGTTTTTT.

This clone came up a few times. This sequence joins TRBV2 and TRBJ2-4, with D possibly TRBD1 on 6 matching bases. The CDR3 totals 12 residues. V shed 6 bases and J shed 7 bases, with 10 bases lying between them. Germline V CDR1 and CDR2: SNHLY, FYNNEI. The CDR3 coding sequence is TGTGCCAGCAGCCAGCAGGGGAACATTCAGTACTTC. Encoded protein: CASSQQGNIQYF. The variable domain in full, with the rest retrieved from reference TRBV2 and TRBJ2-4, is EPEVTQTPSHQVTQMGQEVILRCVPISNHLYFYWYRQILGQKVEFLVSFYNNEISEKSEIFDDQFSVERPDGSNFTLKIRSTKLEDSAMYFCASSQQGNIQYFGAGTRLSVL.

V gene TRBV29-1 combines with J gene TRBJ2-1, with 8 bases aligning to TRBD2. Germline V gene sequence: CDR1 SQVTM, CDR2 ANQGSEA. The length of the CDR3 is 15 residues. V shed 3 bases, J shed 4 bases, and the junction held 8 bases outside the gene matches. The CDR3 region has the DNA TGCAGCGTTGACCGAGAAGCGGGGGTTTACAATGAGCAGTTCTTC. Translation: CSVDREAGVYNEQFF.

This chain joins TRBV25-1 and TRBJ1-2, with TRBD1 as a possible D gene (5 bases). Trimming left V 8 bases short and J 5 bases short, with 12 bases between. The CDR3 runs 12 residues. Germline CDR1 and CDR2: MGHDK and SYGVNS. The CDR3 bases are TGTGCCAGCCAGCGGGACGGTTATGGCTACACCTTC. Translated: CASQRDGYGYTF.

For the CDR3, the DNA is TGTGCCAGCAGCTTGCCCCGGGGTTACAATGAGCAGTTCTTC. Its protein product is CASSLPRGYNEQFF. The rearrangement links TRBV5-4 to TRBJ2-1; D might be TRBD2 (5 bases). Per germline, CDR1 SGHNT and CDR2 YYREEE (reference sequence). The CDR3 runs 14 residues. The V and J ends lost 1 base and 4 bases respectively, with 9 bases between them.

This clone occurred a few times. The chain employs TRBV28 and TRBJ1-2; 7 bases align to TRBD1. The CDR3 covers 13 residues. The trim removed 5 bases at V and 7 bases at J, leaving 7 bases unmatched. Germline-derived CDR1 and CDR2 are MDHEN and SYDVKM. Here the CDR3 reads CASSLGGAGGYTF. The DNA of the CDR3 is TGTGCCAGCAGTCTAGGGGGCGCGGGTGGCTACACCTTC.

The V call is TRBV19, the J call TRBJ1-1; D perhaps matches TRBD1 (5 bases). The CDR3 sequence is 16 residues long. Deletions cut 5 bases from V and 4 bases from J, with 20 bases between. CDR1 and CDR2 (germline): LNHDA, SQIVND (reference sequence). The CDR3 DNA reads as TGTGCCAGTAGTGCCGCCGGGACGCTGTTAGGCACTGAAGCTTTCTTT. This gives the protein CASSAAGTLLGTEAFF.

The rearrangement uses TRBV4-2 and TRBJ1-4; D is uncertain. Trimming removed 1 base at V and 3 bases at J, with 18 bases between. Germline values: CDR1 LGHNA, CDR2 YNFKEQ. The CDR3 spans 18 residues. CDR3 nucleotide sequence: TGTGCCAGCAGCCAAGGCCGGGCCGGGGTTGGATCTAATGAAAAACTGTTTTTT. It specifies CASSQGRAGVGSNEKLFF.

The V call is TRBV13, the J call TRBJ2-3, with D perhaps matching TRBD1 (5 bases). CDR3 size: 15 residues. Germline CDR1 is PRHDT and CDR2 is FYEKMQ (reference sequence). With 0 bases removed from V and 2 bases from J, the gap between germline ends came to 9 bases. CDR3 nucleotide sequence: TGTGCCAGCAGCTTAGGCCAGGGAAACACAGATACGCAGTATTTT. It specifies CASSLGQGNTDTQYF.

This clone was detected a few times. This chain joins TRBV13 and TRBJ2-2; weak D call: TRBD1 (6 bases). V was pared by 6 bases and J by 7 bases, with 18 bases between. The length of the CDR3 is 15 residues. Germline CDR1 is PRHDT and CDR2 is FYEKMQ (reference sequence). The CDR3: CASRRQVNQNGELFF. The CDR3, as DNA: TGTGCCAGCAGAAGACAGGTTAACCAGAACGGGGAGCTGTTTTTT.

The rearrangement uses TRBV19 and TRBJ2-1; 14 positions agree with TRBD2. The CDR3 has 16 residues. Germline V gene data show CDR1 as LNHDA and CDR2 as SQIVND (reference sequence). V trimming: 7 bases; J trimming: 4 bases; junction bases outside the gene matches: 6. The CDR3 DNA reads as TGTGCCAGTACCCCTGGACTAGCGGGGGGATACAATGAGCAGTTCTTC. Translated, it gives CASTPGLAGGYNEQFF.

The CDR3 coding sequence is TGTGCCAGCAGCGGAAGAGAGACCCAGTACTTC. Translating gives CASSGRETQYF. V and J are TRBV2 and TRBJ2-5; no reliable D call. Trimming shortened V by 6 bases and J by 4 bases, and 6 bases separated the two germline ends. Per the germline V gene, CDR1 is SNHLY and CDR2 is FYNNEI. CDR3 length equals 11 residues.

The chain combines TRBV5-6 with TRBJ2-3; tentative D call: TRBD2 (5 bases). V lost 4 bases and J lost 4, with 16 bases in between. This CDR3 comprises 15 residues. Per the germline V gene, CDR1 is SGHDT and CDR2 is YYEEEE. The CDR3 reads CASSEDYGAADTQYF. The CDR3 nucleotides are TGTGCCAGCAGCGAGGATTATGGAGCGGCAGATACGCAGTATTTT. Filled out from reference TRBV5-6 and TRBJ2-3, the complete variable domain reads DAGVTQSPTHLIKTRGQQVTLRCSPKSGHDTVSWYQQALGQGPQFIFQYYEEEERQRGNFPDRFSGHQFPNYSSELNVNALLLGDSALYLCASSEDYGAADTQYFGPGTRLTVL.

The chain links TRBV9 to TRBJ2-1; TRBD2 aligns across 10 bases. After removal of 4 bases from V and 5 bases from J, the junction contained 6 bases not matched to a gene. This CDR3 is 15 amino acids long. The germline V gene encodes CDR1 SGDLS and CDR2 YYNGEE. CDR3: CASSLAGETNNEQFF. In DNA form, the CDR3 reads TGTGCCAGCAGCCTAGCGGGAGAGACGAACAATGAGCAGTTCTTC.

The DNA for the CDR3 is TGTGCCAGCAGTTTAAAACCCGGACAAAGCTACGAGCAGTACTTC. Protein: CASSLKPGQSYEQYF. This chain connects TRBV27 to TRBJ2-7; D is perhaps TRBD1 (5 bases). V gave up 2 bases and J gave up 3 bases, with 14 bases separating them. The CDR3 is 15 amino acids. Germline CDR1 is MNHEY and CDR2 is SMNVEV (reference sequence).